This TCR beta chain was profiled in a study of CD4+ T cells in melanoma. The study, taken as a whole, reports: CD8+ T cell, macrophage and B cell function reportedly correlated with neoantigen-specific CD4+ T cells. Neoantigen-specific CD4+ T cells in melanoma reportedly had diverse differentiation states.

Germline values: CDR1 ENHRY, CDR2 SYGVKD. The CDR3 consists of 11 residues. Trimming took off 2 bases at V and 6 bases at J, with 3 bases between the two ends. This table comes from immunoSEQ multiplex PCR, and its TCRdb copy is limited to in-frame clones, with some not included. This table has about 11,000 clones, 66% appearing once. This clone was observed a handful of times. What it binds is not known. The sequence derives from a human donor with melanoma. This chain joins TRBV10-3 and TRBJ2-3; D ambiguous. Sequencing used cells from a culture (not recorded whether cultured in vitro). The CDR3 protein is CAISERDTQYF. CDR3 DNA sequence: TGTGCCATCAGTGAGCGGGATACGCAGTATTTT.